These 5 T cell receptor beta chains came from one sample sequenced in a study of blood T cell repertoires in COVID-19. The protocol was immunoSEQ multiplex PCR, while the TCRdb copy is restricted to in-frame clones and leaves out a portion. Of around 50,000 clones in the sample, 86% were seen once. Sample: peripheral blood. The receptors come from a woman older than 75 with acute or convalescent COVID-19.

In DNA, the CDR3 is TGTGCCACCAGTGACCCTATTCGCCTAGCTAATGACGAGCAGTACGTC. Translated, it gives CATSDPIRLANDEQYV. This chain joins TRBV24-1 and TRBJ2-7, with D possibly being TRBD2 (5 bases). V was clipped by 4 bases and J by 5 bases, with 20 bases between them. CDR3 length equals 16 residues. Germline V gene sequence: CDR1 KGHDR, CDR2 SFDVKD.

This chain connects TRBV9 to TRBJ1-2, with 10 bases lining up with TRBD1. Germline CDR1 is SGDLS and CDR2 is YYNGEE. The CDR3 loop spans 14 amino acids. V shed 4 bases, J shed 8 bases, and the junction held 8 bases outside the gene matches. CDR3 protein: CASSPRQGARGYTF. The CDR3, as DNA: TGTGCCAGCAGCCCCCGACAGGGGGCGAGAGGCTACACCTTC.

This chain joins TRBV27 and TRBJ2-7; TRBD1 agrees at 10 bases. J was trimmed by 3 bases and V by 6 bases; bases with no gene match: 8. The length of the CDR3 is 15 residues. Per the germline V gene, CDR1 is MNHEY and CDR2 is SMNVEV (reference sequence). The CDR3 loop is CASSLRQGALYEQYF. Written as DNA, the CDR3 is TGTGCCAGCAGCCTTAGACAGGGGGCGCTCTACGAGCAGTACTTC.

The chain employs TRBV5-6 and TRBJ2-7; 8 bases line up with TRBD2. Germline assignment: CDR1 SGHDT and CDR2 YYEEEE. After removal of 2 bases from V and 6 bases from J, the junction contained 7 bases not matched to a gene. The CDR3 is 14 amino acids. The DNA of the CDR3 is TGTGCCAGCAGCTTCGGGGGGGCCTTTGGCGAGCAGTACTTC. Protein product: CASSFGGAFGEQYF.

The genes are TRBV14 and TRBJ1-2, with 10 bases fitting TRBD1. The germline gives CDR1 SGHDN, CDR2 FVKESK. Trimming removed 4 bases from V and 4 bases from J; junction bases left unmatched: 3. The length of the CDR3 is 14 residues. CDR3 loop: CASSRDRGSYGYTF. The CDR3, as DNA: TGTGCCAGCAGCCGGGACAGGGGATCCTATGGCTACACCTTC.